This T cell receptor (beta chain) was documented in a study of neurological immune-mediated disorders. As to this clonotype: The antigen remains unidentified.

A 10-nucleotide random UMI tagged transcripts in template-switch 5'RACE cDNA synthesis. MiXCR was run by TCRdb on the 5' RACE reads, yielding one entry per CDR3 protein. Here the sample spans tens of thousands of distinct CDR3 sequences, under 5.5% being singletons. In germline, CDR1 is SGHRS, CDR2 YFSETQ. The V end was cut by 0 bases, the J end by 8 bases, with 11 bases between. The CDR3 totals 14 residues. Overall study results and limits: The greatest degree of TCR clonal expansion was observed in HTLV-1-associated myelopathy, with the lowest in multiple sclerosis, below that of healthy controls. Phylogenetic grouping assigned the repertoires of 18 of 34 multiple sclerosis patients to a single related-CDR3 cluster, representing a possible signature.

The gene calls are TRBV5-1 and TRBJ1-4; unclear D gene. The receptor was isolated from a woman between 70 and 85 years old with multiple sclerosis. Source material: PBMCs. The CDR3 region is CASSLEGIREKLFF. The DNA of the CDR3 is TGCGCCAGCAGCTTGGAAGGGATACGGGAAAAACTGTTTTTT.